The rows below give T cell receptor beta chains drawn from one sample of a study of T cell changes during pregnancy in multiple sclerosis. Some clones are missing from TCRdb's copy, which holds only in-frame ones; the method was immunoSEQ multiplex PCR. The sample shows tens of thousands of clones, around 93% of them seen only once. This specimen consisted of CD4+ T cells from peripheral blood mononuclear cells, obtained in the first trimester of pregnancy. These receptors originate from a female donor with multiple sclerosis, enrolled in a pregnancy study. Each CDR3 is given with its conserved first and last residue. D genes are given only for firm matches.

d_call | j_call | v_call | cdr3_aa
- | TRBJ2-5 | TRBV30 | CAWSVEETQYF
TRBD1 | TRBJ2-1 | TRBV27 | CASSWDRGNNEQFF
TRBD2 | TRBJ2-7 | TRBV6-6 | CASSPSGGPIYEQYF
- | TRBJ1-3 | TRBV7-9 | CASSFGTTRAGNTIYF
- | TRBJ1-2 | TRBV18 | CASSPDRTYGYTF
TRBD2 | TRBJ2-1 | TRBV7-3 | CASSPFPPGLRSDEQFF
- | TRBJ1-2 | TRBV6-6 | CASSYSAGTSGYTF
TRBD1 | TRBJ2-2 | TRBV30 | CAWSVRTGGQTGELFF
- | TRBJ2-1 | TRBV7-2 | CASSPSGGARYNEQFF
- | TRBJ2-3 | TRBV27 | CASSLAWSADTQYF
- | TRBJ1-2 | TRBV14 | CASSHLQVNYGYTF
- | TRBJ1-1 | TRBV19 | CASSIPGAEAFF
- | TRBJ1-2 | TRBV15 | CATSRDPGNGYTF
- | TRBJ1-1 | TRBV11-2 | CASSWGGTSAEAFF
- | TRBJ2-3 | TRBV27 | CASSLGLSTDTQYF
TRBD1 | TRBJ1-2 | TRBV11-2 | CASSPPGQGANYGYTF